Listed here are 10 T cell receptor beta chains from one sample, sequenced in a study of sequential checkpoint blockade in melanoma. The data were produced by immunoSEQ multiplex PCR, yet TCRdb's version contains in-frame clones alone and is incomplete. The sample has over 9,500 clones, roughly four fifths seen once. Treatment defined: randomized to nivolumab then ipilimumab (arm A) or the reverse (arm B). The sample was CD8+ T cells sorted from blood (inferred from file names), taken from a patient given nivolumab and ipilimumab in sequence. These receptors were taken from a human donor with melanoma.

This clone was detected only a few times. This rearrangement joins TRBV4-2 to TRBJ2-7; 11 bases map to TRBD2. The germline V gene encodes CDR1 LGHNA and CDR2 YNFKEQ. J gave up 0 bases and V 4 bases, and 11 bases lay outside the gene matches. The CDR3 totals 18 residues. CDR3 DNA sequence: TGTGCCAGCAGCCCGCAGCTAGCGGGGGGTCCATTCTCCTACGAGCAGTACTTC. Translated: CASSPQLAGGPFSYEQYF.

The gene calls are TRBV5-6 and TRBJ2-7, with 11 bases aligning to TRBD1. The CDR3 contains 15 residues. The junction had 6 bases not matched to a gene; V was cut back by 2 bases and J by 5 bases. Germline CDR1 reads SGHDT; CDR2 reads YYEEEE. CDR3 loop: CASSLTDRGPNEQYF. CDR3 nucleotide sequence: TGTGCCAGCAGCTTAACGGACAGGGGGCCTAACGAGCAGTACTTC.

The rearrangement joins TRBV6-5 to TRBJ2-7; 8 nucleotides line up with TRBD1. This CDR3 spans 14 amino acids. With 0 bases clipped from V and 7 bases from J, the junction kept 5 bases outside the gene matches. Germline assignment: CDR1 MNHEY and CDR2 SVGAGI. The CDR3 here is CASSYSAGGFEQYF. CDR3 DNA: TGTGCCAGCAGTTACTCGGCAGGGGGCTTTGAGCAGTACTTC.

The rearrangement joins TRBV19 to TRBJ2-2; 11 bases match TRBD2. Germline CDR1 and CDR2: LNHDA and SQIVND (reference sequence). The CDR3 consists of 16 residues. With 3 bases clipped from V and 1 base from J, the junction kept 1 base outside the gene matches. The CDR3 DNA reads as TGTGCCAGTAGTATGGGGACTAGCGGGAACACCGGGGAGCTGTTTTTT. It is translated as CASSMGTSGNTGELFF.

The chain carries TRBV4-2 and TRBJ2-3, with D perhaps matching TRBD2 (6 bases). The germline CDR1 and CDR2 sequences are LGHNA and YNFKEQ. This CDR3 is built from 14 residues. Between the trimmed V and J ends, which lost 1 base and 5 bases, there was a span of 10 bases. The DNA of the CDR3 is TGTGCCAGCAGCCAAGCCGGGGGAGGAGATACGCAGTATTTT. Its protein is CASSQAGGGDTQYF.

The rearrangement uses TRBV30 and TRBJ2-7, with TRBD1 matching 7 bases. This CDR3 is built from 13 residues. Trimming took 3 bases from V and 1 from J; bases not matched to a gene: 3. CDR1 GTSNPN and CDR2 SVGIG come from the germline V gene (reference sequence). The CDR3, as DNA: TGTGCCTGGAGGGGGGACAGATCCTACGAGCAGTACTTC. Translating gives CAWRGDRSYEQYF.

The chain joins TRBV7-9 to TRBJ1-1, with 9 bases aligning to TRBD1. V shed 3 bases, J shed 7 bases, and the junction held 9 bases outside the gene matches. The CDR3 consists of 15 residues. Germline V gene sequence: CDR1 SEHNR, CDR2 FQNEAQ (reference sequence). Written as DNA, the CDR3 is TGTGCCAGCAGCTTCTTCCCGGACAGGGGCTATGAAGCTTTCTTT. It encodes CASSFFPDRGYEAFF.

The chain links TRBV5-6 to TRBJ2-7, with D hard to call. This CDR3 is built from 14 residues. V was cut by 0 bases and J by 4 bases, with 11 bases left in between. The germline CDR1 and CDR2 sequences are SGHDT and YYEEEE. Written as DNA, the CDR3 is TGTGCCAGCAGCTTGGCTGGTTTCGCGTACGAGCAGTACTTC. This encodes CASSLAGFAYEQYF.

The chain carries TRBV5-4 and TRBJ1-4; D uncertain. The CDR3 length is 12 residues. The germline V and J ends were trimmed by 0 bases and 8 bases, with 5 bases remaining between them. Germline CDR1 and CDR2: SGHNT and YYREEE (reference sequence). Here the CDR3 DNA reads TGTGCCAGCAGCTTGGCCGGGGAAAAACTGTTTTTT. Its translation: CASSLAGEKLFF.

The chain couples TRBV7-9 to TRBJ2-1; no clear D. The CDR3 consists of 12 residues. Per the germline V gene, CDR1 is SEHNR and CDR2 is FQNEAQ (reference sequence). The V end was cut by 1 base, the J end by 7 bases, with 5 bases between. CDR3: CASSLGVNEQFF. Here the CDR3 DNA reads TGTGCCAGCAGCTTAGGCGTGAATGAGCAGTTCTTC.